Described below is a single TCR beta chain sequence and its context. Its antigen is unknown. A multiplex PCR was run with 60 Vbeta primers and 13 Jbeta primers. Assay used: immunoSEQ multiplex PCR; TCRdb lists only in-frame clones, some missing. Among around 100,000 clones listed, over 75% were seen once. This entry is derived from a study of cytomegalovirus exposure and HLA in healthy donors. The study's findings and limits: It was confirmed in vitro that three of the CMV-associated chains were specific for CMV antigens.

The V gene end was trimmed by 5 bases and the J gene end by 7 bases; junction bases not matched to a gene: 13. CDR3 length: 16 residues. The V gene's germline CDR1 is SGHTA and CDR2 FQGTGA. The chain employs TRBV7-3 and TRBJ2-7; 11 nucleotides agree with TRBD1. Sequencing was done on a sample of PBMCs. The receptor comes from a man aged 60-69 years in good health and CMV-seropositive. CDR3 in amino acids: CASSPDKGQGASEQYF. DNA for the CDR3: TGTGCCAGCAGCCCAGATAAAGGACAGGGGGCTAGTGAGCAGTACTTC.